This T cell receptor beta chain originates from a study of cytomegalovirus exposure and HLA in healthy donors. Study results and limitations: Later analysis associated a missense DCLRE1C variant with TCR beta V- and J-gene trimming. Prior analysis indicated that the majority of TCR beta V segments exhibited productivity approximately 87% or approximately 30% of the time.

PCR amplification relied on 60 Vbeta primers (plus 13 Jbeta primers). Only in-frame clones appear in the TCRdb table, and some are missing; sequencing was by immunoSEQ multiplex PCR. The sample consists of fewer than 200,000 clones, approximately 81% of them appearing once. This clone was seen a few times. Its antigen remains unidentified. Trimming cost V 4 bases and J 8 bases, with 20 bases left between them. The CDR3 is 15 amino acids. Germline V CDR1 and CDR2: SQVTM, ANQGSEA. The clonotype originates from a young woman in good health and CMV-seronegative. The V and J genes are TRBV29-1 and TRBJ1-4; weak D call: TRBD1 (5 bases). The sequencing sample was made of PBMCs. The CDR3 DNA is TGCAGCGTTGTCCGGGGAGGCAGGGTAGCGGAAAAACTGTTTTTT. It specifies CSVVRGGRVAEKLFF.